The clone carrying this T cell receptor (beta chain) was counted only a few times. The antigen remains undetermined. The entry originates in a study of identical twins. General study results and limits: Partly confounded zero-insertion analyses could result from invariant MAIT and iNKT cells. Conclusions were drawn cross-sectionally by statistical analysis, without following the same donors. Excess twin sharing in beta out-of-frame sequences was weaker.

Addition of a universal primer site occurred through template switching, and cDNA carried unique molecular identifiers. TCRdb passed the 5' RACE reads through MiXCR, listing each CDR3 protein once. The sample lists 1.5 million to 2 million distinct CDR3 sequences, 25% to 35% seen once, with about 0.27% in the top ten. Germline V gene lookup returns CDR1 SNHLY and CDR2 FYNNEI. Unmatched junction bases numbered 8, after V lost 6 bases and J lost 2 bases. The CDR3 is 16 amino acids. The receptor's source is a newborn girl in good health. Sequencing was done on a sample of cord blood. This sequence joins TRBV2 and TRBJ2-1, with TRBD2 matching over 9 bases. The CDR3 region has the DNA TGTGCCAGCAGCCGTAGCGGGAGTTTACCCTACAATGAGCAGTTCTTC. This sequence encodes CASSRSGSLPYNEQFF.